This is a list of T cell receptor beta chains from one sample in a study of blood T cell repertoires in COVID-19. The protocol was immunoSEQ multiplex PCR, while the TCRdb copy is restricted to in-frame clones and leaves out a portion. The data show 200,000 to 250,000 clones, about 85% seen once. The specimen sequenced was PBMCs or T cells enriched from blood (not recorded which). These receptors were taken from a man under 40 who had recovered from COVID-19. The CDR3 runs from the conserved cysteine through the conserved F or W. The D gene is left open where the match is weak. Clone size is stated in some rows and not others, as once, few, many or a class when expanded.

TGTGCCAGCAGTTTAGGATCGGGGAATCAGCCCCAGCATTTT	CASSLGSGNQPQHF	-	-	TRBJ1-5	TRBV6-6	14
TGTGCCACCAGTGACTCCGGACAGGGAGCAACTAATGAAAAACTGTTTTTT	CATSDSGQGATNEKLFF	TRBD1	-	TRBJ1-4	TRBV24-1	17
TGTGCCAGCAGCTTTAAGGACCAGGGGGCGGCTAATGAAAAACTGTTTTTT	CASSFKDQGAANEKLFF	TRBD1	-	TRBJ1-4	TRBV7-9	17
TGTGCCAGCTCCGAGGGGGTCGGGACTGAAGCTTTCTTT	CASSEGVGTEAFF	-	-	TRBJ1-1	TRBV18	13
TGTGCCAGCAGCTTAGGGACAGGGCGGAATCAGCCCCAGCATTTT	CASSLGTGRNQPQHF	TRBD1	-	TRBJ1-5	TRBV7-6	15
TGTGCCATCAGTGTCGACAGGGGGAATTCACCCCTCCACTTT	CAISVDRGNSPLHF	TRBD1	-	TRBJ1-6	TRBV10-3	14
TGTGCCAGCAGTGTGGAGGGTTTGAGCAATCAGCCCCAGCATTTT	CASSVEGLSNQPQHF	-	few	TRBJ1-5	TRBV2	15
TGTGCCAGCAGCCAGACAGGGGGCGCGACTAGCGGGAGGGCCAGCGAGACCGGGGAGCTGTTTTTT	CASSQTGGATSGRASETGELFF	TRBD2	-	TRBJ2-2	TRBV6-2/TRBV6-3	22
TGTGCCAGCAGCGACAAACGGGACAGGGCTCCCGAGCAGTACTTC	CASSDKRDRAPEQYF	-	once	TRBJ2-7	TRBV21-1	15
TGTGCCAGCAGCTTCGGGGTTTCCCTGGGCTACACCTTC	CASSFGVSLGYTF	-	once	TRBJ1-2	TRBV9	13
TGTGCCAGTAGTTTGGCCGGGGGGAATCAGCCCCAGCATTTT	CASSLAGGNQPQHF	-	-	TRBJ1-5	TRBV19	14
TGTGCCACCCGAGGACAGGGCTTCACTGAAGCTTTCTTT	CATRGQGFTEAFF	TRBD1	-	TRBJ1-1	TRBV24-1	13
TGTGCCTGGAGGGACAGGGGTTCCTACGAGCAGTACTTC	CAWRDRGSYEQYF	TRBD1	-	TRBJ2-7	TRBV30	13
TGCGCCAGCAGCCAAGATCCGGGAGGCCGTCAACGGGAAAAACTGTTTTTT	CASSQDPGGRQREKLFF	-	-	TRBJ1-4	TRBV4-3	17
TGTGCCAGCAGTGGAGGGACAGTCTCCTACGAGCAGTACTTC	CASSGGTVSYEQYF	TRBD1	-	TRBJ2-7	TRBV2	14
TGTGCCAGCAAACGGAACCCGGGTGGGGACACCAATCAGCCCCAGCATTTT	CASKRNPGGDTNQPQHF	-	-	TRBJ1-5	TRBV5-8	17
TGCGCCAGCAGTGATCCGGGGGGAAACACCATATATTTT	CASSDPGGNTIYF	-	-	TRBJ1-3	TRBV10-1	13
TGTGCCAGCGCGGGGACAGGGGGCAGTGAGCAGTACTTC	CASAGTGGSEQYF	TRBD1	-	TRBJ2-7	TRBV25-1	13
TGTGCCAGCGGACGGGGGGGCCAAGGGCTGGATACGCAGTATTTT	CASGRGGQGLDTQYF	TRBD2	-	TRBJ2-3	TRBV7-9	15
TGTGCCAGCAGCCCTAACAGGGTGGAATGGACCGGGGAGCTGTTTTTT	CASSPNRVEWTGELFF	-	-	TRBJ2-2	TRBV5-5	16
TGTGCCAGCTCACCCTATGGGACTAGCGGGAGAGATAGCGAGCAGTACTTC	CASSPYGTSGRDSEQYF	TRBD2	-	TRBJ2-7	TRBV18	17
TGCGCCAGCAGCCAAGACGGGGGGGTAGCGGGACCCTACAATGAGCAGTTCTTC	CASSQDGGVAGPYNEQFF	TRBD2	-	TRBJ2-1	TRBV4-1	18
TGCAGTGCTAGTCGTCCAGATAATTCACCCCTCCACTTT	CSASRPDNSPLHF	-	-	TRBJ1-6	TRBV20-1	13
TGTGCCAGCAGAGGAGCGGGAGTCAACACCGGGGAGCTGTTTTTT	CASRGAGVNTGELFF	TRBD2	few	TRBJ2-2	TRBV3-1/TRBV3-2	15
TGCAGTGCTAGTACTGGCAGGAGGTATAATTCACCCCTCCACTTT	CSASTGRRYNSPLHF	-	-	TRBJ1-6	TRBV20-1	15
TGTGCCAGCAGCTTATGGACAGACCCCTATGGCTACACCTTC	CASSLWTDPYGYTF	-	-	TRBJ1-2	TRBV5-6	14
TGTGCCATCAGTTCCGGGACAGGGGACGAAAAACTGTTTTTT	CAISSGTGDEKLFF	TRBD1	-	TRBJ1-4	TRBV10-3	14
TGTGCCAGCAGAAGGACAGGGGGCCGTGAAGCTTTCTTT	CASRRTGGREAFF	TRBD1	-	TRBJ1-1	TRBV5-4	13
TGCGCCAGCAGCCAAGCGGTCGTGTTCACTCGCACAGATACGCAGTATTTT	CASSQAVVFTRTDTQYF	-	-	TRBJ2-3	TRBV4-3	17
TGCAGCGTCTCGTCGGGGGATAGGAGGAATGAGCAGTTCTTC	CSVSSGDRRNEQFF	-	-	TRBJ2-1	TRBV29-1	14
TGTGCCAGCAGCCAAGAAGCGGTAGGGACAGGGGGTATCTTTGACTATGGCTACACCTTC	CASSQEAVGTGGIFDYGYTF	TRBD1	once	TRBJ1-2	TRBV4-2	20
TGCGCCAGCAGCTTTGGTACTAGGAGCAATGAGCAGTTCTTC	CASSFGTRSNEQFF	-	once	TRBJ2-1	TRBV5-1	14
TGTGCCAGCAGCTTAGGACAGTCAGGCAATGAGCAGTTCTTC	CASSLGQSGNEQFF	-	few	TRBJ2-1	TRBV7-9	14
TGTGCCAGCAGCTTGGCCCAGGGCCAGCCCCAGCATTTT	CASSLAQGQPQHF	-	-	TRBJ1-5	TRBV5-6	13
TGTGCCACCAGTGATTTTGGGCGTGGCGGGGAGCTGTTTTTT	CATSDFGRGGELFF	-	-	TRBJ2-2	TRBV24-1	14
TGTGCCAGCACCCAGGGGTACGAGCAGTACTTC	CASTQGYEQYF	-	once	TRBJ2-7	TRBV6-5	11
TGTGCCAGCAGCCAAGATTCGTACCAAGAGACCCAGTACTTC	CASSQDSYQETQYF	-	-	TRBJ2-5	TRBV3-1/TRBV3-2	14
TGCGCCAGCAGCCAAGGCGGGACTAGCATCACCGGGGAGCTGTTTTTT	CASSQGGTSITGELFF	TRBD2	-	TRBJ2-2	TRBV4-1	16
TGCGCCAGCAGCCAGTATACTAGCGGGGGCTACGAGCAGTACTTC	CASSQYTSGGYEQYF	TRBD2	-	TRBJ2-7	TRBV4-1	15
TGTGCCAGCAGCTTTAGTAAATCTTTGGGGGCCGGAATCCTAGCCAAAAACATTCAGTACTTC	CASSFSKSLGAGILAKNIQYF	-	-	TRBJ2-4	TRBV7-4	21
TGTGCCAGCAGTTCGACTTTGAACTCTGGAAACACCATATATTTT	CASSSTLNSGNTIYF	-	-	TRBJ1-3	TRBV28	15
TGTGCCTGGAGTGTTTCCCCGGCTAGCGCCAATGAGCAGTTCTTC	CAWSVSPASANEQFF	-	-	TRBJ2-1	TRBV30	15
TGTGCCAGCAGTCTTAGCGGGATCAACACCGGGGAGCTGTTTTTT	CASSLSGINTGELFF	TRBD2	few	TRBJ2-2	TRBV7-9	15
TGTGCCAGCAGGTCGTCGGGAGGGTGGCCCTACGAGCAGTACTTC	CASRSSGGWPYEQYF	TRBD2	-	TRBJ2-7	TRBV27	15
TGTGCCAGCAGCCAAGGGCCAGGGGCAGGTCAGCCCCAGCATTTT	CASSQGPGAGQPQHF	-	once	TRBJ1-5	TRBV3-1/TRBV3-2	15
TGCGCCGCAGGGACTTCTAGCACAGATACGCAGTATTTT	CAAGTSSTDTQYF	-	-	TRBJ2-3	TRBV5-1	13
TGTGCCAGCAGCTTACAGGGACTTTCCTATGGCTACACCTTC	CASSLQGLSYGYTF	-	-	TRBJ1-2	TRBV7-9	14
TGTGCCAGTAGTATTAATGGAAACACCATATATTTT	CASSINGNTIYF	-	-	TRBJ1-3	TRBV19	12
TGCGCCAGCAGCCAAGAAGGTTCAGGGTCGAACTATGGCTACACCTTC	CASSQEGSGSNYGYTF	-	-	TRBJ1-2	TRBV4-3	16
TGCGCCAGCCATATCGCTAGCGGGAGCACAGATACGCAGTATTTT	CASHIASGSTDTQYF	TRBD2	-	TRBJ2-3	TRBV5-1	15